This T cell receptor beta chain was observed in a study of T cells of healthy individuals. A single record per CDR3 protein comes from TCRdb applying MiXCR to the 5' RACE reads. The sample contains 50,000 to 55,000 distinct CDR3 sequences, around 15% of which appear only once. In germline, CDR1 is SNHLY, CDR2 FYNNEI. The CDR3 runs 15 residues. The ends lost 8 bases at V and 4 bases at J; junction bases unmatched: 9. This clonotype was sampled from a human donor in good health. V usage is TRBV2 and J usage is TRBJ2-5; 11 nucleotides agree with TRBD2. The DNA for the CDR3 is TGTGCCAGCGCTCCGTGGACTAGCGGGCGAGAGACCCAGTACTTC. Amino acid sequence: CASAPWTSGRETQYF.